This T cell receptor (beta chain) was sequenced during a study of OX40 agonist ivuxolimab in advanced cancers. The overall study: The drug used for patients, ivuxolimab, was an agonistic anti-OX40 (CD134) antibody.

Repertoires were generated with immunoSEQ multiplex PCR, while TCRdb's copy carries only in-frame clones and drops some. The sample gives about 52,000 clones, 80% to 90% of which show up once; around 14% is in the top ten. The V end lost 4 bases, the J end lost 2 bases, and 22 bases lay between the germline ends. CDR3 length equals 18 residues. Looked up from germline, CDR1 is LGHNA and CDR2 is YSLEER. Study-level points and caveats: Clonal expansion from baseline to week 6 occurred in both CD4+ and CD8+ T cells.

In the case of this clone: No antigen is known for it.

Patients with autoimmune history or systemic immunosuppression were excluded. Peripheral blood came from all dose cohorts at three timepoints. This receptor was taken from an adult with an advanced solid tumor such as melanoma, head and neck, liver or kidney cancer. This specimen was CD4+ or CD8+ T cells sorted from blood, taken in a trial of the OX40 agonist ivuxolimab. This chain joins TRBV4-3 and TRBJ2-3, with D possibly being TRBD2 (5 bases). CDR3: CASSPATHLSGYTDTQYF. CDR3 DNA: TGCGCCAGCAGCCCAGCAACCCACCTAAGCGGCTACACAGATACGCAGTATTTT.